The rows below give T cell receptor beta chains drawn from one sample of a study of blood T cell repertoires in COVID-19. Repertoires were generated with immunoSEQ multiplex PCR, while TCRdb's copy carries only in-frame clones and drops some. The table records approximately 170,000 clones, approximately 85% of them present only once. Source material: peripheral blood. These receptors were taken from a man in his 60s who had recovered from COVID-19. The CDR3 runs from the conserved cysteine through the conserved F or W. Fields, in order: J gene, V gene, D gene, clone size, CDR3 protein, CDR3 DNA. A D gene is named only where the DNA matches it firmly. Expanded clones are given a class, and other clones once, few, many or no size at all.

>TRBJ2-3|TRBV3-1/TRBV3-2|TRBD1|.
CASSQSGQGYTDTQYF
TGTGCCAGCAGCCAATCGGGACAGGGATACACAGATACGCAGTATTTT
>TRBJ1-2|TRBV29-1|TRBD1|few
CSVRLQGDYGYTF
TGCAGCGTCCGTCTACAGGGGGACTATGGCTACACCTTC
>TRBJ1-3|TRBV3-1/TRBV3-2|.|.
CASSPARSPVGNTIYF
TGTGCCAGCAGCCCAGCGAGGTCCCCGGTCGGAAACACCATATATTTT
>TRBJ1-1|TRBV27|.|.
CASSLWQEGNTEAFF
TGTGCCAGCAGTTTATGGCAGGAAGGGAACACTGAAGCTTTCTTT
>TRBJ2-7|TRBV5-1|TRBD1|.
CASRPDRVPYEQYF
TGCGCCAGCAGACCGGACAGGGTTCCCTACGAGCAGTACTTC
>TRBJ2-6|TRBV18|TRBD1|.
CASSPRDRTGANVLTF
TGTGCCAGCTCACCAAGGGACAGAACTGGGGCCAACGTCCTGACTTTC
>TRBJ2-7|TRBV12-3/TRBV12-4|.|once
CASSLSDEQYF
TGTGCCAGCAGTTTAAGCGACGAGCAGTACTTC
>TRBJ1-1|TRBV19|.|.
CASSDKAGEGKAFF
TGTGCCAGTAGCGATAAGGCCGGGGAAGGGAAAGCTTTCTTT
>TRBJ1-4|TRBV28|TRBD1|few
CASSTPTGREKLFF
TGTGCCAGCAGTACACCGACAGGGAGGGAAAAACTGTTTTTT
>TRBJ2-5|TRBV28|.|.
CASSLRGGETQYF
TGTGCCAGCAGTTTGAGGGGGGGAGAGACCCAGTACTTC
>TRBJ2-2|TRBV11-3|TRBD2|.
CASSLALAGKTGELFF
TGTGCCAGCAGCTTAGCACTAGCGGGGAAAACCGGGGAGCTGTTTTTT
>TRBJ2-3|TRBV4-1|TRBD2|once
CASSPGLAAADTQYF
TGCGCCAGCAGCCCGGGACTAGCGGCTGCAGATACGCAGTATTTT
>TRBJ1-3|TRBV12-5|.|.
CASRGLGNTIYF
TGTGCTTCCCGCGGCCTCGGGAACACCATATATTTT
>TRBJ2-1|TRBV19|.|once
CASSPTGTYNEQFF
TGTGCCAGTAGTCCGACAGGAACCTACAATGAGCAGTTCTTC
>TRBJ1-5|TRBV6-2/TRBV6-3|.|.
CASSQPGVGGNQPQHF
TGTGCCAGCAGCCAGCCCGGGGTCGGCGGCAATCAGCCCCAGCATTTT
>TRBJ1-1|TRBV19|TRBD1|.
CASSRLRQGVFNTEAFF
TGTGCCAGTAGTCGGCTACGACAGGGGGTCTTCAACACTGAAGCTTTCTTT